What follows are 28 T cell receptor beta chains derived from one specimen sequenced in a study of lymphopenia after photon versus proton radiotherapy. Profiling relied on immunoSEQ multiplex PCR, and the TCRdb table lists in-frame clones only, not all of them. This sample has 45,000 to 65,000 clones; 83% occur once, and the top ten carry 29%. Sequences were derived from peripheral blood, sampled from a patient treated with photon-based radiotherapy. All receptors derive from a man aged 50-59 years with gastric cancer.

The rearrangement uses TRBV5-1 and TRBJ2-1; tentatively, D is TRBD2 (6 bases). Trimming removed 4 bases from V and 1 base from J, with 12 bases in between. Germline assignment: CDR1 SGHRS and CDR2 YFSETQ. This CDR3 is 15 amino acids long. The CDR3 loop is CASSPGLLSYNEQFF. The CDR3 DNA reads as TGCGCCAGCAGCCCGGGACTCCTTTCCTACAATGAGCAGTTCTTC. The whole variable domain, filled in from reference TRBV5-1 and TRBJ2-1, reads KAGVTQTPRYLIKTRGQQVTLSCSPISGHRSVSWYQQTPGQGLQFLFEYFSETQRNKGNFPGRFSGRQFSNSRSEMNVSTLELGDSALYLCASSPGLLSYNEQFFGPGTRLTVL.

The chain is built from TRBV5-4 and TRBJ2-7; 7 nucleotides align to TRBD2. The J segment lost 0 bases and the V segment lost 4 bases, leaving 10 bases of the junction unmatched. CDR3 length: 16 amino acids. Germline V gene data show CDR1 as SGHNT and CDR2 as YYREEE (reference sequence). CDR3 bases: TGTGCCAGCAGCCATAAGGGCGGGGGTTTCTCCTACGAGCAGTACTTC. Translated, it gives CASSHKGGGFSYEQYF.

The chain is built from TRBV6-1 and TRBJ2-1, with 7 positions matching TRBD1. The CDR3 extends over 16 amino acids. Germline V gene sequence: CDR1 MNHNS, CDR2 SASEGT. Trimming removed 4 bases from V and 0 bases from J; junction bases left unmatched: 6. This chain's CDR3 is CASSVHRDSSYNEQFF. For the CDR3, the DNA is TGTGCCAGCAGTGTACACCGGGACAGCTCCTACAATGAGCAGTTCTTC.

The chain links TRBV13 to TRBJ2-2, with 7 bases fitting TRBD2. V gave up 1 base and J gave up 1 base; unmatched junction bases: 6. CDR1 and CDR2 from the germline V gene are PRHDT and FYEKMQ (reference sequence). CDR3 size: 17 residues. In DNA form, the CDR3 reads TGTGCCAGCAGCTTAGAAGGGCTAGCGGTGAACACCGGGGAGCTGTTTTTT. This translates into CASSLEGLAVNTGELFF.

This chain links TRBV19 with TRBJ1-5; TRBD1 agrees at 8 bases. Per germline, CDR1 LNHDA and CDR2 SQIVND (reference sequence). Trimming cost V 3 bases and J 2 bases; bases outside gene matches: 9. The CDR3 length is 17 residues. In DNA form, the CDR3 reads TGTGCCAGTAGTATGCGAACAGGGGGTATTGGCAATCAGCCCCAGCATTTT. Amino acids: CASSMRTGGIGNQPQHF.

The gene calls are TRBV6-4 and TRBJ2-1, with 10 bases identical to TRBD2. This CDR3 is 18 amino acids long. CDR1 is MRHNA, CDR2 SNTAGT, per germline. After removal of 2 bases from V and 1 base from J, the junction contained 8 bases not matched to a gene. The CDR3 sequence is CASSDRAGGRGSYNEQFF. CDR3 nucleotides: TGTGCCAGCAGTGACCGAGCGGGAGGGCGGGGATCCTACAATGAGCAGTTCTTC.

The chain uses TRBV18 and TRBJ1-3; D call uncertain. Trimming pared 1 base from V and 0 bases from J, leaving 4 bases between. Germline loops: CDR1 KGHSH, CDR2 LQKENI. The CDR3 totals 14 residues. CDR3 bases: TGTGCCAGCTCACCACAAGCCTCTGGAAACACCATATATTTT. Residues: CASSPQASGNTIYF.

Note on this clone: Mismatch with germline at one junction end may stem from a read error. The V call is TRBV7-2, the J call TRBJ2-3; no clear D gene. The CDR3 spans 12 residues. Germline loops: CDR1 SGHTA, CDR2 FQGNSA. CDR3 bases: TGTGCCAGCAGCTTAGCAGGGCGAAACTTGAATTTT. It translates to CASSLAGRNLNF.

The chain carries TRBV5-1 and TRBJ2-6, with 7 nucleotides matching TRBD2. Germline-derived CDR1 and CDR2 are SGHRS and YFSETQ. V trimming: 0 bases; J trimming: 0 bases; junction bases outside the gene matches: 6. The CDR3 spans 18 residues. CDR3 sequence: CASSLDPGGSSGANVLTF. DNA of the CDR3: TGCGCCAGCAGCTTGGACCCCGGGGGGAGCTCTGGGGCCAACGTCCTGACTTTC.

The V gene is TRBV4-1, the J gene TRBJ1-3; the match to TRBD1 covers 7 bases. The CDR3 loop spans 16 amino acids. Germline V gives CDR1 MGHRA, CDR2 YSYEKL. Germline trimming cut 4 bases from V and 6 bases from J; bases unmatched to any gene: 12. DNA of the CDR3: TGCGCCAGCAGCCCGAAGGGGCAGGGGGGAGAAAACACCATATATTTT. Protein product: CASSPKGQGGENTIYF.

V and J are TRBV7-9 and TRBJ2-1; the D gene is possibly TRBD2 (6 bases). The V gene's germline CDR1 is SEHNR and CDR2 FQNEAQ (reference sequence). The CDR3 loop spans 14 amino acids. Trimming removed 3 bases from V and 0 bases from J, with 6 bases in between. This chain's CDR3 is CASSFGSSYNEQFF. The CDR3, as DNA: TGTGCCAGCAGCTTCGGGAGCTCCTACAATGAGCAGTTCTTC.

Remarks on this clone: Other nucleotide sequences from this sample produce the same CDR3. The chain recombines TRBV28 with TRBJ2-1; D is undetermined. There are 11 residues in the CDR3. V lost 8 bases and J lost 1, with 3 bases in between. Germline-derived CDR1 and CDR2 are MDHEN and SYDVKM. The CDR3 loop is CASGSYNEQFF. CDR3 in DNA: TGTGCCAGCGGGTCCTACAATGAGCAGTTCTTC.

This chain joins TRBV7-9 and TRBJ1-1; D is ambiguous. The CDR3 spans 13 residues. The germline V gene has CDR1 SEHNR and CDR2 FQNEAQ (reference sequence). Deletions cut 8 bases from V and 0 bases from J, with 10 bases between. The CDR3 DNA follows: TGTGCCAGCCAAGTCTCAATGAACACTGAAGCTTTCTTT. Encoded protein: CASQVSMNTEAFF.

This chain's CDR3 is CASSPKVAGDNEQFF. The CDR3 DNA reads as TGTGCCAGCTCACCAAAGGTAGCGGGAGACAATGAGCAGTTCTTC. This chain joins TRBV18 and TRBJ2-1; the match to TRBD2 covers 9 bases. CDR1 KGHSH and CDR2 LQKENI come from the germline V gene. This CDR3 spans 15 amino acids. Germline trimming cut 2 bases from V and 5 bases from J; bases unmatched to any gene: 4.

The genes are TRBV27 and TRBJ1-2; tentative D call: TRBD1 (6 bases). This CDR3 is built from 14 residues. The germline V gene encodes CDR1 MNHEY and CDR2 SMNVEV (reference sequence). Deletions cut 2 bases from V and 2 bases from J, with 9 bases between. The CDR3 sequence is CASSLMGTNYGYTF. CDR3 sequence (DNA): TGTGCCAGCAGTTTAATGGGGACAAACTATGGCTACACCTTC.

This clone is a singleton in its sample. CDR3 DNA sequence: TGTGCCAGCAGCGTAGGGAGTAGCGGGCCGAACCAGTGGTACGAGCAGTACTTC. Translation: CASSVGSSGPNQWYEQYF. The chain carries TRBV9 and TRBJ2-7, with TRBD2 identical over 7 bases. V dropped 0 bases and J dropped 4; count of bases not matched to a gene: 16. The CDR3 runs to 18 residues. The V gene's germline CDR1 is SGDLS and CDR2 YYNGEE.

V is TRBV30 and J is TRBJ2-7; no clear D gene. Between the trimmed V and J ends, which lost 0 bases and 4 bases, there was a span of 19 bases. Germline loops: CDR1 GTSNPN, CDR2 SVGIG (reference sequence). The CDR3 runs to 16 residues. CDR3 in DNA: TGTGCCTGGAGTGTCCCAACTGCTGCTTTGTCTTACGAGCAGTACTTC. Protein: CAWSVPTAALSYEQYF.

The chain carries TRBV4-2 and TRBJ1-1; 7 bases are shared with TRBD1. V lost 4 bases to trimming and J lost 6 bases; unmatched junction nucleotides: 11. This CDR3 has 15 amino acids. CDR1 LGHNA and CDR2 YNFKEQ come from the germline V gene. The CDR3 region is CASSRPQGVNSEAFF. In DNA, the CDR3 is TGTGCCAGCAGCCGACCCCAGGGGGTGAATTCTGAAGCTTTCTTT.

The chain combines TRBV7-2 with TRBJ2-3; D call uncertain. The length of the CDR3 is 12 residues. Trimming removed 6 bases from V and 4 bases from J, with 8 bases in between. Germline loops: CDR1 SGHTA, CDR2 FQGNSA. The CDR3 DNA reads as TGTGCCAGCAGTCCATTCGCAGATACGCAGTATTTT. Encoded protein: CASSPFADTQYF.

The rearrangement joins TRBV21-1 to TRBJ2-7; the table's D call, TRBD1, was not checked against the DNA. TRBV21-1 constitutes a pseudogene. There are 21 residues in the CDR3. The CDR3 DNA reads as TGTGCCAGCAGCCACGGGGACAGGGATGCGGCCCGTCTTCTGTGGACCTACGAGCAGTACTTC. As protein: CASSHGDRDAARLLWTYEQYF.

The chain combines TRBV18 with TRBJ2-2; a weak D match, TRBD1 (5 bases). CDR1 KGHSH and CDR2 LQKENI come from the germline V gene. V was shortened by 0 bases and J by 0 bases, with 8 bases between the two germline ends. The CDR3 runs 16 residues. DNA of the CDR3: TGTGCCAGCTCACCACCGACAGCCGCGAACACCGGGGAGCTGTTTTTT. This codes for CASSPPTAANTGELFF.

The chain carries TRBV4-1 and TRBJ2-1, with 9 bases fitting TRBD1. V lost 0 bases to trimming and J lost 1 base; unmatched junction nucleotides: 1. This CDR3 comprises 16 residues. Germline CDR1 and CDR2: MGHRA and YSYEKL. CDR3: CASSQEGQGSYNEQFF. In nucleotides, the CDR3 is TGCGCCAGCAGCCAAGAGGGACAGGGATCCTACAATGAGCAGTTCTTC.

The V call is TRBV9, the J call TRBJ2-1, with 7 bases fitting TRBD1. From germline, CDR1 is SGDLS and CDR2 YYNGEE. This CDR3 is built from 16 residues. V lost 3 bases, J lost 8 bases, and 14 bases stayed unmatched. The CDR3 nucleotides read TGTGCCAGCAGCGACTTACCGGGACAGACTTTGGATGAGCAGTTCTTC. Its translation is CASSDLPGQTLDEQFF. The full variable domain, rest sourced from reference TRBV9 and TRBJ2-1, is DSGVTQTPKHLITATGQRVTLRCSPRSGDLSVYWYQQSLDQGLQFLIQYYNGEERAKGNILERFSAQQFPDLHSELNLSSLELGDSALYFCASSDLPGQTLDEQFFGPGTRLTVL.

The V call is TRBV5-4, the J call TRBJ1-3; possible D gene TRBD1, 5 bases. The germline V gene has CDR1 SGHNT and CDR2 YYREEE (reference sequence). There are 14 residues in the CDR3. Trimming took 4 bases from V and 8 from J, leaving 16 bases between them. The CDR3 nucleotides are TGTGCCAGCAGCCGTGCCGACGGAGGGGACACCATATATTTT. Its protein is CASSRADGGDTIYF.

This chain links TRBV15 with TRBJ1-5, with 7 bases aligning to TRBD1. The V gene's germline CDR1 is LNHNV and CDR2 YYDKDF (reference sequence). The CDR3 has 15 amino acids. V gave up 1 base and J gave up 2 bases; unmatched junction bases: 2. The CDR3 spells CATSRGDRGNQPQHF. CDR3 nucleotide sequence: TGTGCCACCAGCAGAGGTGACAGGGGCAATCAGCCCCAGCATTTT.

The V and J genes are TRBV6-6 and TRBJ2-1; 9 positions agree with TRBD2. After removal of 6 bases from V and 2 bases from J, the junction contained 2 bases not matched to a gene. The CDR3 consists of 14 residues. CDR1 and CDR2 (germline): MNHNY, SVGAGI (reference sequence). This chain's CDR3 is CASRPSGTYNEQFF. DNA of the CDR3: TGTGCCAGCAGACCTAGCGGGACCTACAATGAGCAGTTCTTC.

This chain joins TRBV4-1 and TRBJ2-2; possible D gene TRBD2, 6 bases. The CDR3 totals 15 residues. V lost 8 bases, J lost 4 bases, and 17 bases lay in between. The germline CDR1 and CDR2 sequences are MGHRA and YSYEKL. This CDR3 is CASRVLAYLTGELFF. CDR3 DNA sequence: TGCGCCAGCCGGGTTCTAGCGTACCTCACCGGGGAGCTGTTTTTT.

This clone was seen more than once but under ten times. The CDR3 DNA reads TGTGCCAGCTCCGGCCGGGACAGGGGATCCTACGAGCAGTACTTC. Translation gives CASSGRDRGSYEQYF. This rearrangement joins TRBV18 to TRBJ2-7; 10 nucleotides match TRBD1. Per the germline V gene, CDR1 is KGHSH and CDR2 is LQKENI. V lost 6 bases, J lost 1 base, and 6 bases stayed unmatched. This CDR3 spans 15 amino acids.